The 9 T cell receptor beta chains below were found in one sample sequenced in a study of siplizumab effects on memory and regulatory T cells. Produced via immunoSEQ multiplex PCR; TCRdb's table is partial and in-frame only. The top ten clones hold around 0.15% of a sample with about 100,000 clones, approximately 91% of them seen once. The source material was CD4+ T cells sorted from blood. These receptors were taken from a human donor in good health.

The chain recombines TRBV5-6 with TRBJ2-1; D gene ambiguous. Trimming pared 3 bases from V and 7 bases from J, leaving 5 bases between. Germline V gene lookup returns CDR1 SGHDT and CDR2 YYEEEE. The CDR3 runs 11 residues. The CDR3 loop reads CASSSLNEQFF. The CDR3 bases are TGTGCCAGCAGCTCTTTAAATGAGCAGTTCTTC.

V and J are TRBV27 and TRBJ2-5; D unclear. The CDR3 is made up of 13 amino acids. V lost 5 bases to trimming and J lost 5 bases, with 12 bases between them. From germline, CDR1 is MNHEY and CDR2 SMNVEV (reference sequence). CDR3 nucleotide sequence: TGTGCCAGCAGTGTAGGGTTAGGGGAGACCCAGTACTTC. Protein: CASSVGLGETQYF.

The chain uses TRBV10-1 and TRBJ1-3, with D unclear. This CDR3 contains 16 residues. Germline CDR1 WNHNN, CDR2 SYGVQD (reference sequence). Trimming shortened V by 2 bases and J by 9 bases, and 20 bases separated the two germline ends. The CDR3 loop is CASSEPRPGPSGTIYF. The CDR3 DNA reads as TGCGCCAGCAGTGAGCCAAGGCCCGGCCCCAGTGGCACCATATATTTT.

The chain has TRBV5-6 and TRBJ2-5; D not resolved. The CDR3 sequence is 16 residues long. Between the trimmed V and J ends, which lost 5 bases and 1 base, there was a span of 18 bases. CDR1 and CDR2 (germline): SGHDT, YYEEEE. CDR3 bases: TGTGCCAGCAGTAGACCAGAGGACGCCATCCAAGAGACCCAGTACTTC. Encoded protein: CASSRPEDAIQETQYF.

The rearrangement links TRBV5-1 to TRBJ2-5; the match to TRBD2 covers 9 bases. Germline trimming cut 5 bases from V and 4 bases from J; bases unmatched to any gene: 12. This CDR3 spans 16 amino acids. Germline V gene data show CDR1 as SGHRS and CDR2 as YFSETQ. The DNA for the CDR3 is TGCGCCAGCAGAGAAGGCGGGGGGGCGGTAACAGAGACCCAGTACTTC. Translation gives CASREGGGAVTETQYF.

This rearrangement joins TRBV6-1 to TRBJ1-2; TRBD1 agrees at 11 bases. The CDR3 consists of 15 residues. Germline assignment: CDR1 MNHNS and CDR2 SASEGT. V dropped 1 base and J dropped 7; count of bases not matched to a gene: 5. The CDR3 DNA sequence: TGTGCCAGCAGTGAAGTTCGGACAGGGGGCACTGGCTACACCTTC. The encoded protein is CASSEVRTGGTGYTF.

The rearrangement uses TRBV28 and TRBJ2-7; no firm D call. The CDR3 length is 13 residues. Germline V gene data show CDR1 as MDHEN and CDR2 as SYDVKM. The V end was cut by 7 bases, the J end by 7 bases, with 17 bases between. CDR3 residues: CASTRTVPREQYF. The CDR3 DNA is TGTGCCAGCACAAGAACCGTCCCTAGAGAGCAGTACTTC.

The chain is built from TRBV10-1 and TRBJ1-5; D gene uncertain. Germline-derived CDR1 and CDR2 are WNHNN and SYGVQD (reference sequence). CDR3 length: 13 residues. With 8 bases removed from V and 5 bases from J, the gap between germline ends came to 13 bases. The CDR3 loop reads CASPPHRDQPQHF. CDR3 bases: TGCGCCAGCCCACCCCATCGGGATCAGCCCCAGCATTTT.

V gene TRBV4-2 combines with J gene TRBJ2-5; 8 nucleotides agree with TRBD2. V was pared by 0 bases and J by 5 bases, with 8 bases of the junction left unmatched. Germline V gene data show CDR1 as LGHNA and CDR2 as YNFKEQ. The CDR3 is 16 residues long. The CDR3 DNA reads as TGTGCCAGCAGCCAAGATGCCCAGCGGGGGTGGGAGACCCAGTACTTC. Translation gives CASSQDAQRGWETQYF.